Sequencing of this TCR beta chain was carried out in a study of response to subunit inactivated influenza vaccine. CDR3 length equals 14 residues. V lost 6 bases and J lost 4; bases outside the gene matches: 6. In TCRdb, the RT-PCR reads were re-called with MiXCR into one record per CDR3 protein. The table includes some 480,000 distinct CDR3 sequences, about a tenth detected once. This clonotype was obtained from a man aged 50-60 years who received an inactivated influenza vaccine. Sequencing was performed on PBMCs from blood, taken more than 35 days after vaccination. V and J are TRBV12-3 or TRBV12-4 and TRBJ1-3, with 7 bases fitting TRBD1. CDR3: CASSSQGRGNTIYF. CDR3 in DNA: TGTGCCAGCAGCTCACAGGGGCGCGGAAACACCATATATTTT.